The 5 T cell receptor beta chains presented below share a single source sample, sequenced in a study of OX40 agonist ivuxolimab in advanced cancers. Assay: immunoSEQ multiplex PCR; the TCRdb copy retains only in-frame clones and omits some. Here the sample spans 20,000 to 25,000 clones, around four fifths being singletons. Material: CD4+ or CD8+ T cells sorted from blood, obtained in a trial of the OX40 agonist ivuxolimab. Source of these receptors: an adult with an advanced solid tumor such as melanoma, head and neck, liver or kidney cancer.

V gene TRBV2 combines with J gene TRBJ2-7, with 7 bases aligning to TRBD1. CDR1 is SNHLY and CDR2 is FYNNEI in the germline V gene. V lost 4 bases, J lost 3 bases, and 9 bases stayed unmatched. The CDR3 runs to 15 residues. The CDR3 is CASSVPWQGDYEQYF. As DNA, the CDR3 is TGTGCCAGCAGTGTCCCGTGGCAGGGGGACTACGAGCAGTACTTC.

The CDR3 DNA is TGCAGCGTTGAAGATCTTGATAGCGGGACCTCCTACGAGCAGTACTTC. It is translated as CSVEDLDSGTSYEQYF. The chain has TRBV29-1 and TRBJ2-7, with TRBD2 identical over 8 bases. The CDR3 is made up of 16 amino acids. V trimming: 0 bases; J trimming: 0 bases; junction bases outside the gene matches: 7. From germline, CDR1 is SQVTM and CDR2 ANQGSEA.

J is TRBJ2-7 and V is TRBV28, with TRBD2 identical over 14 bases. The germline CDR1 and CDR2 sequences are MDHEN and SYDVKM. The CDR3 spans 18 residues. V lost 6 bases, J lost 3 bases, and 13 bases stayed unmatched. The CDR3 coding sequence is TGTGCCAGCAGCCATCCGGGACTAGCGGGAGAAAGGGGCTACGAGCAGTACTTC. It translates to CASSHPGLAGERGYEQYF.

The DNA of the CDR3 is TGTGCTCCTCGAGCGGGAGTGGACGAGCAGTACTTC. Protein sequence: CAPRAGVDEQYF. The chain combines TRBV12-5 with TRBJ2-7; 8 positions match TRBD2. Germline CDR1 LGHNT, CDR2 FRNRAP. V was clipped by 11 bases and J by 5 bases; unmatched bases: 8. There are 12 residues in the CDR3. The full variable domain, its missing parts supplied by reference TRBV12-5 and TRBJ2-7, is DARVTQTPRHKVTEMGQEVTMRCQPILGHNTVFWYRQTMMQGLELLAYFRNRAPLDDSGMPKDRFSAEMPDATLATLKIQPSEPRDSAVYFCAPRAGVDEQYFGPGTRLTVT.

In nucleotides, the CDR3 is TGTGCCAGCAGCGACGGTGGCTATGGCTACACCTTC. Its protein is CASSDGGYGYTF. The chain couples TRBV5-4 to TRBJ1-2; D is unclear. The length of the CDR3 is 12 residues. Germline loops: CDR1 SGHNT, CDR2 YYREEE (reference sequence). V was cut by 4 bases and J by 4 bases, with 8 bases left in between.